This T cell receptor beta chain was observed in a study of response to subunit inactivated influenza vaccine. This CDR3 comprises 17 residues. The ends were cut back, 0 bases at V and 2 bases at J, with 15 bases in the middle. In germline, CDR1 is SGHRS, CDR2 YFSETQ. The sample holds a few counts of this clonotype. MiXCR, applied by TCRdb to the RT-PCR reads, yields one record per CDR3 protein. Of 600,000 to 850,000 distinct CDR3 sequences in the sample, 13% to 15% were seen once. Sequencing used PBMCs from blood, obtained 14 days before vaccination. The sequence derives from a man between 45 and 60 years old who received an inactivated influenza vaccine. This chain joins TRBV5-1 and TRBJ1-5; perhaps TRBD1 as D (5 bases). CDR3 region: CASSLGPRVGGNQPQHF. The CDR3 DNA sequence: TGCGCCAGCAGCTTGGGACCCAGGGTAGGGGGCAATCAGCCCCAGCATTTT. Drawing the rest from reference TRBV5-1 and TRBJ1-5, the complete variable domain is KAGVTQTPRYLIKTRGQQVTLSCSPISGHRSVSWYQQTPGQGLQFLFEYFSETQRNKGNFPGRFSGRQFSNSRSEMNVSTLELGDSALYLCASSLGPRVGGNQPQHFGDGTRLSIL.